The 10 T cell receptor beta chains given below trace back to one sample, sequenced in a study of metastatic and nonmetastatic thyroid tumors. Every patient was untreated before thyroid surgery. TCRdb re-analyzed the PCR reads using MiXCR. Of tens of thousands of clones in the sample, roughly a quarter were seen once. Sequenced material: blood. Source of these receptors: a male donor with papillary thyroid cancer or a benign thyroid nodule (not recorded which). Some clones in this sample may be carry-over from other donors' samples.

This clone was seen many times. The V gene is TRBV10-1, the J gene TRBJ2-3, with a tentative D call TRBD2 (6 bases). This CDR3 is built from 16 residues. CDR1 and CDR2 from the germline V gene are WNHNN and SYGVQD (reference sequence). V dropped 8 bases and J dropped 3 bases, with 21 bases sitting between them. The CDR3 sequence: CASSETAGLGTDTQYF. CDR3 DNA: TGCGCCAGCTCCGAGACCGCGGGATTGGGTACAGATACGCAGTATTTT.

This clone has a count of ten or more. The rearrangement links TRBV12-5 to TRBJ2-3; D not resolved. V lost 1 base and J 1 base, leaving 9 bases between the germline ends. The length of the CDR3 is 15 residues. Germline V gene lookup returns CDR1 LGHNT and CDR2 FRNRAP. The CDR3 loop is CASGLGLLGTDTQYF. Here the CDR3 DNA reads TGTGCTAGTGGTTTGGGACTTCTTGGCACAGATACGCAGTATTTT.

This clone was seen ten or more times. The chain uses TRBV4-1 and TRBJ2-3; TRBD1 matches 11 bases. From germline, CDR1 is MGHRA and CDR2 YSYEKL. CDR3 length: 17 residues. Trimming at V came to 3 bases and at J to 4 bases, leaving 9 bases not matched to a gene. The CDR3 DNA is TGCGCCAGCAGCCACCTAGCTGGACAGGGGGCCGCAGATACGCAGTATTTT. Its protein product is CASSHLAGQGAADTQYF.

This clone was counted ten times or more. V gene TRBV5-1 combines with J gene TRBJ2-2; TRBD2 matches 7 bases. Germline V gives CDR1 SGHRS, CDR2 YFSETQ. The CDR3 totals 14 residues. The V gene end was trimmed by 4 bases and the J gene end by 5 bases; junction bases not matched to a gene: 5. The chain's CDR3 is CASSGTISTGELFF. CDR3 sequence (DNA): TGCGCCAGCAGCGGGACTATTTCGACCGGGGAGCTGTTTTTT.

This clone was observed at least ten times. The chain is built from TRBV6-5 and TRBJ2-2; 11 bases line up with TRBD2. This CDR3 is built from 19 residues. Per germline, CDR1 MNHEY and CDR2 SVGAGI. With 2 bases clipped from V and 2 bases from J, the junction kept 10 bases outside the gene matches. The CDR3 protein is CASSYPLAGGHKNTGELFF. CDR3 bases: TGTGCCAGCAGTTACCCCCTAGCGGGAGGACACAAAAACACCGGGGAGCTGTTTTTT.

Comments on this clone: It is likely a read error, because the conserved phenylalanine at the end of the CDR3 is missing. It is unclear where the CDR3 begins or ends on the DNA, so no DNA is shown, and the CDR3 is as TCRdb lists it. The chain links TRBV10-1 to TRBJ1-4; the tabulated D call, TRBD1, remains unverified against the DNA. The CDR3 extends over 8 residues, inclusive of both ends. Germline V gene lookup returns CDR1 WNHNN and CDR2 SYGVQD (reference sequence). The CDR3 loop reads CASSESGT.

This clone was seen many times. V gene TRBV6-1 combines with J gene TRBJ2-3; TRBD2 aligns across 13 bases. V dropped 4 bases and J dropped 4; count of bases not matched to a gene: 5. Germline V gene data show CDR1 as MNHNS and CDR2 as SASEGT. The CDR3 length is 16 residues. The CDR3 is CASSGTSGSGADTQYF. CDR3 DNA sequence: TGTGCCAGCAGTGGGACTAGCGGGAGTGGCGCAGATACGCAGTATTTT.

This clone was recorded many times. V gene TRBV9 combines with J gene TRBJ2-7, with D perhaps given as TRBD1 or TRBD2 (5 bases each). Germline V gene sequence: CDR1 SGDLS, CDR2 YYNGEE. The CDR3 sequence is 16 residues long. V was pared by 3 bases and J by 3 bases, with 19 bases between. The CDR3, as DNA: TGTGCCAGCAGCGCGGGCCGGGACGTCCGCGGCTACGAGCAGTACTTC. It encodes CASSAGRDVRGYEQYF.

This clone was seen only once. This chain joins TRBV5-6 and TRBJ1-3; D unresolved. Between the trimmed V and J ends, which lost 4 bases and 5 bases, there was a span of 19 bases. The CDR3 loop spans 16 amino acids. CDR1 is SGHDT and CDR2 is YYEEEE in the germline V gene. CDR3 loop: CASSPGKVGRRNTIYF. CDR3 DNA sequence: TGTGCCAGCAGCCCCGGGAAGGTTGGTCGGCGAAACACCATATATTTT. Using reference TRBV5-6 and TRBJ1-3 for the parts outside the CDR3, the full variable domain is DAGVTQSPTHLIKTRGQQVTLRCSPKSGHDTVSWYQQALGQGPQFIFQYYEEEERQRGNFPDRFSGHQFPNYSSELNVNALLLGDSALYLCASSPGKVGRRNTIYFGEGSWLTVV.

Concerning this clone: The CDR3 ends on some other residue instead of the conserved phenylalanine or tryptophan, so this is likely a read error. The rearrangement joins TRBV20-1 to TRBJ2-7, with 9 nucleotides matching TRBD2. This CDR3 region has 15 residues. Germline values: CDR1 DFQATT, CDR2 SNEGSKA (reference sequence). Unmatched junction bases numbered 8, after V lost 4 bases and J lost 1 base. This CDR3 is CSATDPAGGSYEQYS. The CDR3 nucleotides read TGCAGTGCTACCGATCCAGCGGGAGGATCCTACGAGCAGTACTCC.